Given below is one T cell receptor beta chain in context. As processed by the authors: The assay estimated nucleated cells by amplifying reference gene primers. TCRdb keeps only in-frame clones here, not all; method: immunoSEQ multiplex PCR. V, J and clone size were drawn from that table, and D and trimming were deduced from the DNA. The sample holds approximately 140,000 clones, about nine tenths seen once. V dropped 6 bases and J dropped 1 base, with 9 bases sitting between them. Germline V CDR1 and CDR2: MGHDK, SYGVNS. CDR3 length: 13 amino acids. These data originate in a study of blood T cell repertoires in COVID-19. Whole-study context: Samples came from the United States, Italy and Spain, spanning acute and convalescent COVID-19. Sources were T cells, B-cell-depleted T cells, or PBMCs; the material itself was cDNA or gDNA.

Sequencing was carried out using peripheral blood. This clonotype was obtained from a woman in her sixties or seventies with active or convalescent COVID-19. V usage is TRBV25-1 and J usage is TRBJ1-2; D is uncertain. CDR3 loop: CASRPGLNYGYTF. CDR3 in DNA: TGTGCCAGCAGGCCGGGTCTTAACTATGGCTACACCTTC.